This T cell receptor beta chain was recorded in a study of control samples from healthy donors and cancer patients (dated by TCRdb to about 2020). The germline V gene gives CDR1 as MGHRA and CDR2 as YSYEKL. Measured from the cysteine to the phenylalanine, the CDR3 is 15 residues long. Of all the DNA, just the CDR3 is kept, 45 bases in frame from base 1. Germline trimming: 3 bases from V, 8 bases from J; junction bases outside gene matches: 8. About this clone itself: Its binding antigen is unknown. One base away there is no much larger clone; base qualities are not given.

The receptor library was made with the immunoSEQ multiplex PCR assay. TCRdb retrieved this table from immuneACCESS and kept in-frame rearrangements only. Not all clones are present; in checked studies, unresolved V genes account for under half, and no reason is known for the remainder. The sample has 61,000 or so clones on record, about 90% of them singletons. The ten most abundant clones make up less than 7% of the sample. The chain is made from TRBV4-1 and TRBJ2-7; TRBD2 matches 12 bases in the middle. The material sequenced was PBMCs. The sequence was collected from a man in his sixties with colorectal cancer. Here is the DNA: TGCGCCAGCAGCCAGATGGGTACTAGCGGGGGGCAGCAGTACTTC. It translates as CASSQMGTSGGQQYF.